A single sample is the source of the 26 T cell receptor beta chains below, sequenced in a study of response to subunit inactivated influenza vaccine. TCRdb re-called the RT-PCR reads with MiXCR, one entry per CDR3 protein. Of about 780,000 distinct CDR3 sequences detected, roughly 20% appear once; the ten largest clones hold around 9.9%. The sequencing here drew on PBMCs from blood, taken around 5 days after vaccination. The receptors originated from a man aged 50-59 years who received an inactivated influenza vaccine.

This clonotype was seen a handful of times. This chain connects TRBV7-2 to TRBJ1-6, with D uncertain. There are 14 residues in the CDR3. From germline, CDR1 is SGHTA and CDR2 FQGNSA. The V and J ends lost 5 bases and 10 bases respectively, with 15 bases between them. DNA for the CDR3: TGTGCCAGCAGCCTAGGATCCGGGCAATCACCCCTCCACTTT. Protein sequence: CASSLGSGQSPLHF.

This clonotype was seen more than once but under ten times. As DNA, the CDR3 is TGCAGTGCTACCCAGGTCGACTCCCCTAGGGAGACCCAGTACTTC. This codes for CSATQVDSPRETQYF. This chain uses TRBV20-1 with TRBJ2-5; D is uncertain. CDR3 size: 15 residues. Germline CDR1 DFQATT, CDR2 SNEGSKA (reference sequence). Trimming removed 4 bases at V and 5 bases at J, with 20 bases between.

This clonotype was seen more than once but under ten times. The rearrangement links TRBV7-8 to TRBJ2-7; 11 bases line up with TRBD2. CDR1 is SGHVS and CDR2 is FQNEAQ in the germline V gene. The junction had 8 bases not matched to a gene; V was cut back by 5 bases and J by 2 bases. The CDR3 loop spans 16 amino acids. As DNA, the CDR3 is TGTGCCAGCAGCCCAAGACGACTAGCGGGAACCTACGAGCAGTACTTC. It codes for CASSPRRLAGTYEQYF.

This clonotype was observed a few times. J is TRBJ2-1 and V is TRBV6-2 or TRBV6-3; D is possibly TRBD1 (6 bases). Trimming shortened V by 5 bases and J by 4 bases, and 9 bases separated the two germline ends. CDR1 and CDR2 from the germline V gene are MNHEY and SVGEGT. The CDR3 has 13 residues. The CDR3 DNA follows: TGTGCCAGCAGTGAGGGGGATTACAATGAGCAGTTCTTC. It specifies CASSEGDYNEQFF.

In its sample, this clonotype was seen a few times. This chain uses TRBV6-5 with TRBJ2-5, with TRBD2 matching 14 bases. J gave up 5 bases and V 0 bases, and 8 bases lay outside the gene matches. The germline V gene has CDR1 MNHEY and CDR2 SVGAGI. The CDR3 runs to 18 residues. In DNA form, the CDR3 reads TGTGCCAGCAGTTACTCTCTGCCGGGACTAGCGGGAGTGGAGACCCAGTACTTC. This encodes CASSYSLPGLAGVETQYF.

In this sample, this clonotype turned up a few times. V gene TRBV6-2 or TRBV6-3 combines with J gene TRBJ2-1; the D is unclear. CDR1 and CDR2 (germline): MNHEY, SVGEGT. V lost 6 bases to trimming and J lost 7 bases, with 10 bases between them. The CDR3 consists of 12 residues. The CDR3 loop reads CASSRLENEQFF. As DNA, the CDR3 is TGTGCCAGCAGCCGTTTGGAGAATGAGCAGTTCTTC.

The chain joins TRBV12-3 or TRBV12-4 to TRBJ2-5; 9 nucleotides agree with TRBD1. V gave up 6 bases and J gave up 5 bases; unmatched junction bases: 13. CDR3 length: 16 residues. The CDR3 loop reads CASSRGTGRGSETQYF. In nucleotides, the CDR3 is TGTGCCAGCAGCCGGGGGACAGGGAGAGGGTCGGAGACCCAGTACTTC.

This clonotype was picked up a small number of times. This chain joins TRBV12-3 or TRBV12-4 and TRBJ2-5; D is uncertain. The CDR3 extends over 14 amino acids. The V and J ends lost 3 bases and 5 bases respectively, with 13 bases between them. CDR3 sequence reads: CASSFSVIRETQYF. The CDR3 DNA follows: TGTGCCAGCAGTTTTTCGGTGATTCGGGAGACCCAGTACTTC.

The chain carries TRBV30 and TRBJ2-1; TRBD1 agrees at 8 bases. V shed 4 bases, J shed 2 bases, and the junction held 13 bases outside the gene matches. This CDR3 comprises 17 residues. Per the germline V gene, CDR1 is GTSNPN and CDR2 is SVGIG (reference sequence). For the CDR3, the DNA is TGTGCCTGGACCAACCTCGGGCACAGGGGGACCTACAATGAGCAGTTCTTC. It yields the protein CAWTNLGHRGTYNEQFF.

This rearrangement joins TRBV7-2 to TRBJ2-4; TRBD1 is a possible D gene (6 bases). Germline assignment: CDR1 SGHTA and CDR2 FQGNSA. Trimming shortened V by 7 bases and J by 8 bases, and 12 bases separated the two germline ends. The length of the CDR3 is 12 residues. The CDR3 region is CASTTGFDIQYF. The CDR3 region has the DNA TGTGCCAGCACTACAGGGTTTGACATTCAGTACTTC.

This clonotype was seen ten or more times. The genes are TRBV20-1 and TRBJ1-1; D gene unclear. Per germline, CDR1 DFQATT and CDR2 SNEGSKA (reference sequence). This CDR3 comprises 12 residues. V was cut by 3 bases and J by 6 bases, with 11 bases left in between. For the CDR3, the DNA is TGCAGTGCTAGGAATCGTAACGCTGAAGCTTTCTTT. Residues: CSARNRNAEAFF.

The chain uses TRBV5-1 and TRBJ1-1; D unresolved. There are 15 residues in the CDR3. Germline lookup yields CDR1 SGHRS and CDR2 YFSETQ. Trimming stripped 4 bases from V and 6 bases from J, with 19 bases between. CDR3 sequence: CASSPPGVLNAEAFF. As DNA, the CDR3 is TGCGCCAGCAGCCCACCCGGGGTTCTTAATGCTGAAGCTTTCTTT.

The rearrangement links TRBV6-2 or TRBV6-3 to TRBJ2-7; TRBD2 matches 7 bases. CDR3 length: 15 residues. From germline, CDR1 is MNHEY and CDR2 SVGEGT. With V trimmed by 3 bases and J by 2 bases, 7 bases remained unmatched. The CDR3 nucleotides read TGTGCCAGCAGTTATGAAGCGGGGAAAACCTACGAGCAGTACTTC. This sequence encodes CASSYEAGKTYEQYF.

This clonotype was picked up a small number of times. V gene TRBV7-2 combines with J gene TRBJ2-7; TRBD1 might be the D (6 bases). V lost 0 bases to trimming and J lost 3 bases, with 15 bases between them. The germline V gene has CDR1 SGHTA and CDR2 FQGNSA. This CDR3 comprises 16 residues. The CDR3 nucleotides are TGTGCCAGCAGCTTAGCCCAACAGGGTAGTAACTACGAGCAGTACTTC. Its protein product is CASSLAQQGSNYEQYF.

This clonotype has only a few counts. The chain has TRBV6-2 or TRBV6-3 and TRBJ2-7, with D possibly matching TRBD1 (5 bases). Per the germline V gene, CDR1 is MNHEY and CDR2 is SVGEGT. CDR3 length: 12 amino acids. Trimming took 5 bases from V and 6 from J, leaving 11 bases between them. For the CDR3, the DNA is TGTGCCAGCAGTCGACCCACAGGCGAGCAGTACTTC. It yields the protein CASSRPTGEQYF.

This clonotype occurred many times. The rearrangement uses TRBV29-1 and TRBJ2-1, with D unresolved. The CDR3 totals 11 residues. Germline V gives CDR1 SQVTM, CDR2 ANQGSEA. The V end lost 1 base, the J end lost 5 bases, and 3 bases lay between the germline ends. CDR3 DNA: TGCAGCGTTGAAGGACACAATGAGCAGTTCTTC. This encodes CSVEGHNEQFF.

The sample holds a few counts of this clonotype. The CDR3 region has the DNA TGTGCCAGCAGCCCCAAGGGGGGAGAGACCCAGTACTTC. Translated, it gives CASSPKGGETQYF. The chain employs TRBV7-2 and TRBJ2-5; either TRBD1 or TRBD2 may supply D (6 bases each). V was clipped by 5 bases and J by 4 bases, with 11 bases between them. The CDR3 runs to 13 residues. Germline CDR1 and CDR2: SGHTA and FQGNSA.

Points on this clonotype: One end of the junction fails to match germline, which may point to a read error. This chain connects TRBV6-6 to TRBJ2-7; weak D call: TRBD2 (5 bases). This CDR3 contains 12 residues. Per germline, CDR1 MNHNY and CDR2 SVGAGI (reference sequence). This CDR3 reads CASSDSGYEQYF. The CDR3 coding sequence is TGTGCCAGCAGTGACTCGGGGTACGAGCAGTACTTC.

A remark on this clonotype: Since a much larger clone is just one base distant, this may be a read error. CDR3 amino acids: CASSLDTTDSGNTIYF. CDR3 in DNA: TGTGCCAGCAGCCTAGACACCACGGACTCTGGAAACACCATATATTTT. This sequence joins TRBV12-3 or TRBV12-4 and TRBJ1-3, with D unclear. V lost 6 bases to trimming and J lost 0 bases, with 15 bases between them. The CDR3 loop spans 16 amino acids.

J is TRBJ2-1 and V is TRBV11-2; 9 bases match TRBD2. Germline V gene data show CDR1 as SGHAT and CDR2 as FQNNGV. This CDR3 is built from 18 residues. The V and J ends lost 1 base and 9 bases, in that order; junction bases with no gene match: 16. The CDR3 sequence: CASSLGPLAGGPHVEQFF. In DNA form, the CDR3 reads TGTGCCAGCAGCTTAGGCCCGCTTGCGGGAGGGCCGCATGTTGAGCAGTTCTTC. Based on the CDR3 plus reference TRBV11-2 and TRBJ2-1, the full variable domain is EAGVAQSPRYKIIEKRQSVAFWCNPISGHATLYWYQQILGQGPKLLIQFQNNGVVDDSQLPKDRFSAERLKGVDSTLKIQPAKLEDSAVYLCASSLGPLAGGPHVEQFFGPGTRLTVL.

This clonotype has more than one count but fewer than ten. J is TRBJ2-7 and V is TRBV20-1, with 8 bases lining up with TRBD1. The CDR3 consists of 13 residues. The V and J ends lost 1 base and 5 bases, in that order; junction bases with no gene match: 4. Germline assignment: CDR1 DFQATT and CDR2 SNEGSKA (reference sequence). In DNA form, the CDR3 reads TGCAGTGCTAGAGGGTTACAGGGGGACGAGCAGTACTTC. Translation: CSARGLQGDEQYF.

This clonotype came up a few times. This chain uses TRBV4-2 with TRBJ2-1; a weak D match, TRBD2 (6 bases). This CDR3 comprises 14 residues. Per the germline V gene, CDR1 is LGHNA and CDR2 is YNFKEQ. V was shortened by 0 bases and J by 9 bases, with 12 bases between the two germline ends. The CDR3 protein is CASSQDREVGEQFF. CDR3 in DNA: TGTGCCAGCAGCCAAGACAGGGAGGTGGGTGAGCAGTTCTTC.

This clonotype was seen a few times. The gene calls are TRBV5-1 and TRBJ2-7, with a weak D call TRBD1 (6 bases). Germline-derived CDR1 and CDR2 are SGHRS and YFSETQ. The CDR3 is 15 amino acids. The V end lost 2 bases, the J end lost 2 bases, and 14 bases lay between the germline ends. The CDR3 region is CASSFDLTGTYEQYF. For the CDR3, the DNA is TGCGCCAGCAGCTTCGACCTGACAGGTACCTACGAGCAGTACTTC. The whole variable domain, filled in from reference TRBV5-1 and TRBJ2-7, reads KAGVTQTPRYLIKTRGQQVTLSCSPISGHRSVSWYQQTPGQGLQFLFEYFSETQRNKGNFPGRFSGRQFSNSRSEMNVSTLELGDSALYLCASSFDLTGTYEQYFGPGTRLTVT.

This clonotype was picked up many times. This chain joins TRBV5-1 and TRBJ2-7; D possibly corresponds to TRBD2 (5 bases). The CDR3 contains 11 residues. The germline V and J ends were trimmed by 7 bases and 7 bases, with 12 bases remaining between them. CDR1 is SGHRS, CDR2 YFSETQ, per germline. CDR3 DNA sequence: TGCGCCAGCGGCAGCAGCGGAGAGCAGTACTTC. It yields the protein CASGSSGEQYF.

The DNA for the CDR3 is TGTGCCAGCAGCTTGGGGGGGTTCGGTGAGACCCAGTACTTC. It specifies CASSLGGFGETQYF. The chain combines TRBV7-3 with TRBJ2-5; TRBD2 matches 7 bases. V lost 3 bases to trimming and J lost 5 bases; unmatched junction nucleotides: 6. CDR3 length equals 14 residues. In germline, CDR1 is SGHTA, CDR2 FQGTGA.

The chain carries TRBV10-3 and TRBJ2-1; 8 bases match TRBD1. Germline CDR1 reads ENHRY; CDR2 reads SYGVKD. This CDR3 is built from 15 residues. J gave up 8 bases and V 1 base, and 7 bases lay outside the gene matches. Here the CDR3 reads CAISEWTGRLDEQFF. CDR3 bases: TGTGCCATCAGTGAGTGGACAGGGAGACTGGATGAGCAGTTCTTC.